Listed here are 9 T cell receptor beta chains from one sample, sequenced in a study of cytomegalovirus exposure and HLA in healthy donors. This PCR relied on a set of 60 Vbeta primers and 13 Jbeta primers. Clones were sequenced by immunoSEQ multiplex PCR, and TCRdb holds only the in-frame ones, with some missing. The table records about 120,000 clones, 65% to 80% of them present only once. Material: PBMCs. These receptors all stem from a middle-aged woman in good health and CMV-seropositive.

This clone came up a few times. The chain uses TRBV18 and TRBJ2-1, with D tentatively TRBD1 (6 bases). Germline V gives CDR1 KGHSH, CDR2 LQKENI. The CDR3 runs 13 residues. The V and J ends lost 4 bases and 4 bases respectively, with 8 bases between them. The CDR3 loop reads CASSLTGYNEQFF. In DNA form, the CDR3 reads TGTGCCAGCTCACTCACAGGGTACAATGAGCAGTTCTTC.

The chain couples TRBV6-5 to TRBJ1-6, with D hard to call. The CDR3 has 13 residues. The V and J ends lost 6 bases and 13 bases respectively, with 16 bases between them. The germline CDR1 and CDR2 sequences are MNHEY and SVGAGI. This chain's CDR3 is CASRPGLLTPLHF. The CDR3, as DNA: TGTGCCAGCAGACCCGGACTGCTCACGCCCCTCCACTTT.

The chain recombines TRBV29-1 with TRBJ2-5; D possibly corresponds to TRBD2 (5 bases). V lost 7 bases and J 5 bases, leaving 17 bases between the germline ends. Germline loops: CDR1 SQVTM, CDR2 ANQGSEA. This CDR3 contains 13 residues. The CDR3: CSGTRRSGETQYF. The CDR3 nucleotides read TGCAGCGGCACCCGGAGGAGTGGGGAGACCCAGTACTTC.

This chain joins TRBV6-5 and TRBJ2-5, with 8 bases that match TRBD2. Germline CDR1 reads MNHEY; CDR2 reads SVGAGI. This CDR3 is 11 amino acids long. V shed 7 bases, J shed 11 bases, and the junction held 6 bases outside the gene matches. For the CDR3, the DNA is TGTGCCAGCACCGCCGGCGGGAGGCAGTACTTC. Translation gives CASTAGGRQYF.

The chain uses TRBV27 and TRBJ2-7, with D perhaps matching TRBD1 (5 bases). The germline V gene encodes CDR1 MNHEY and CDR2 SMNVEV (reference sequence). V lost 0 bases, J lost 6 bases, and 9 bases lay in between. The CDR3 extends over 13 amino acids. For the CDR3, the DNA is TGTGCCAGCAGTTTATCGCAGGGAACCGAGCAGTACTTC. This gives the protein CASSLSQGTEQYF.

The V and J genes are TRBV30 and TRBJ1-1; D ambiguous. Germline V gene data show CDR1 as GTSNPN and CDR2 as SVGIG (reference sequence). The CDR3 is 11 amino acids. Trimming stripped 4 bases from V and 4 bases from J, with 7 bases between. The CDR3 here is CAWTTGTEAFF. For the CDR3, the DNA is TGTGCCTGGACGACGGGCACTGAAGCTTTCTTT.

CDR3 DNA sequence: TGTGCCAGCAGCCCCGGGACAGCTCAAGAGACCCAGTACTTC. Translating it yields CASSPGTAQETQYF. The chain is built from TRBV6-5 and TRBJ2-5; 7 nucleotides agree with TRBD1. The ends lost 6 bases at V and 2 bases at J; junction bases unmatched: 6. CDR3 size: 14 residues. Germline CDR1 and CDR2: MNHEY and SVGAGI.

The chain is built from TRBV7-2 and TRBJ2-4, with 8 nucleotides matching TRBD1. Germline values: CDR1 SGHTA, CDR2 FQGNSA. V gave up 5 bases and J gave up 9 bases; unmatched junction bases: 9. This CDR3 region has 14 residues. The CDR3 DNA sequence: TGTGCCAGCAGCCTCGGACAGGGTTCTAGCATTCAGTACTTC. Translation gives CASSLGQGSSIQYF.

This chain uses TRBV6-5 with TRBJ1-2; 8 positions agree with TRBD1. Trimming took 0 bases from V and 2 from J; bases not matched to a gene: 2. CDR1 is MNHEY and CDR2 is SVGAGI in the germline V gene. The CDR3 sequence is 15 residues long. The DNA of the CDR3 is TGTGCCAGCAGTTACTCGAGACAGGGGAACTATGGCTACACCTTC. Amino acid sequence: CASSYSRQGNYGYTF.